These 5 T cell receptor beta chains were all obtained from the same sample, sequenced in a study of T-cell memory formation after mild COVID-19. TCRdb reprocessed the 5' RACE reads with MiXCR, giving one entry per CDR3 protein. The sample shows hundreds of thousands of distinct CDR3 sequences, around 21% of them seen only once. Material for sequencing was PBMCs or a T cell subset sorted from them (not recorded which). The origin of the receptors is an adult woman who had mild COVID-19 (a few samples of this study predate the infection). Cell type and time point are not known.

This clonotype was seen only a few times. V is TRBV4-3 and J is TRBJ2-7; 9 bases align to TRBD2. Trimming removed 1 base from V and 0 bases from J; junction bases left unmatched: 1. Germline loops: CDR1 LGHNA, CDR2 YSLEER. The CDR3 loop spans 15 amino acids. CDR3 in DNA: TGCGCCAGCAGCCAAGGTAGCGGGAGCTCCTACGAGCAGTACTTC. As protein: CASSQGSGSSYEQYF.

V gene TRBV7-2 combines with J gene TRBJ2-7; TRBD1 or TRBD2 may be the D gene (5 bases each). V was cut by 5 bases and J by 3 bases, with 20 bases left in between. Germline V CDR1 and CDR2: SGHTA, FQGNSA. The CDR3 covers 16 residues. DNA of the CDR3: TGTGCCAGCAGCCCCGACGGGGCTCGATTCTACTACGAGCAGTACTTC. Protein sequence: CASSPDGARFYYEQYF.

The rearrangement links TRBV20-1 to TRBJ1-1; possible D gene TRBD1, 5 bases. V was trimmed by 0 bases and J by 14 bases, leaving 22 bases between them. Germline CDR1 is DFQATT and CDR2 is SNEGSKA (reference sequence). The CDR3 covers 14 residues. The CDR3 spells CSARDGAGGYLGFF. The CDR3 DNA follows: TGCAGTGCTAGAGATGGGGCAGGTGGCTATCTCGGGTTCTTT.

This clonotype has just a few counts. The chain combines TRBV15 with TRBJ2-7; D gene unclear. The CDR3 contains 14 residues. CDR1 and CDR2 from the germline V gene are LNHNV and YYDKDF (reference sequence). V lost 0 bases and J lost 4, with 10 bases in between. CDR3 sequence (DNA): TGTGCCACCAGCAGAGATTACGGTCCTTACGAGCAGTACTTC. It specifies CATSRDYGPYEQYF.

This clonotype appeared a few times. This chain uses TRBV5-1 with TRBJ2-7, with 7 nucleotides matching TRBD1. Trimming took 5 bases from V and 5 from J; bases not matched to a gene: 4. CDR1 is SGHRS, CDR2 YFSETQ, per germline. The CDR3 loop spans 12 amino acids. The CDR3 sequence is CASRDDRDEQYF. For the CDR3, the DNA is TGCGCCAGCAGGGATGACAGGGACGAGCAGTACTTC. The full variable domain, rest sourced from reference TRBV5-1 and TRBJ2-7, is KAGVTQTPRYLIKTRGQQVTLSCSPISGHRSVSWYQQTPGQGLQFLFEYFSETQRNKGNFPGRFSGRQFSNSRSEMNVSTLELGDSALYLCASRDDRDEQYFGPGTRLTVT.